These T cell receptor beta chains were read from a single sample in a study of T cell changes during pregnancy in multiple sclerosis. The data were produced by immunoSEQ multiplex PCR, yet TCRdb's version contains in-frame clones alone and is incomplete. The sample includes approximately 41,000 clones, over 85% of them seen just once. The specimen comprised CD4+ T cells from peripheral blood mononuclear cells, sampled in the first trimester of pregnancy. The receptors shown here come from a female donor with multiple sclerosis, enrolled in a pregnancy study. CDR3s include the opening cysteine and the closing phenylalanine or tryptophan. A D gene is named only where the DNA matches it firmly. Clone size appears in some rows only: once, few, many, or a class for an expanded clone.

d_gene	abundance	v_gene	j_gene	CDR3aa	CDR3nt
-	once	TRBV6-1	TRBJ1-2	CASSEAQWILNYGYTF	TGTGCCAGCAGTGAAGCGCAATGGATACTAAACTATGGCTACACCTTC
TRBD2	-	TRBV14	TRBJ2-5	CASSREAGVWETQYF	TGTGCCAGCAGCCGAGAAGCGGGAGTTTGGGAGACCCAGTACTTC
TRBD1	-	TRBV7-9	TRBJ1-4	CASSLAVGTDEKLFF	TGTGCCAGCAGCTTAGCAGTAGGGACAGATGAAAAACTGTTTTTT
TRBD1	-	TRBV28	TRBJ1-2	CASSGTGHGYTF	TGTGCCAGCAGTGGGACAGGGCATGGCTACACCTTC
-	-	TRBV10-3	TRBJ2-3	CAIRSSTGDTQYF	TGTGCCATCAGATCCTCTACAGGAGATACGCAGTATTTT
-	-	TRBV6-1	TRBJ2-7	CASSEATYEQYF	TGTGCCAGCAGTGAAGCAACTTACGAGCAGTACTTC
-	-	TRBV2	TRBJ1-2	CASSGDRSPDGF	TGTGCCAGCAGTGGCGACAGGTCCCCGGATGGCTTC
TRBD1	-	TRBV11-2	TRBJ2-7	CASSLDRARQGRFEQYF	TGTGCCAGCAGCTTAGACCGGGCAAGACAGGGTCGATTTGAGCAGTACTTC
-	-	TRBV6-1	TRBJ2-5	CASSEGSVETQYF	TGTGCCAGCAGTGAAGGGAGCGTAGAGACCCAGTACTTC
TRBD1	few	TRBV30	TRBJ1-4	CAWTGGAKGEKLFF	TGTGCCTGGACAGGGGGCGCGAAGGGGGAAAAACTGTTTTTT
-	-	TRBV6-5	TRBJ1-6	CASSSLTNWSPLHF	TGTGCCAGCAGTTCACTCACTAATTGGTCACCCCTCCACTTT
-	-	TRBV7-2	TRBJ2-3	CASSLGQAPTDTQYF	TGTGCCAGCAGCTTAGGACAGGCGCCCACAGATACGCAGTATTTT
TRBD1	-	TRBV5-1	TRBJ2-1	CASKQGSRSYNEQFF	TGCGCCAGCAAACAGGGGTCTAGGTCTTACAATGAGCAGTTCTTC
TRBD2	-	TRBV9	TRBJ2-1	CASSVGVAGGSLHNEQFF	TGTGCCAGCAGCGTAGGGGTGGCGGGAGGGTCTCTTCACAATGAGCAGTTCTTC
-	-	TRBV7-2	TRBJ1-1	CASSPRRANTEAFF	TGTGCCAGCAGCCCGCGCAGGGCAAACACTGAAGCTTTCTTT
-	-	TRBV5-6	TRBJ2-5	CASSSDGPGWTQYF	TGTGCCAGCAGCTCGGACGGTCCGGGATGGACCCAGTACTTC